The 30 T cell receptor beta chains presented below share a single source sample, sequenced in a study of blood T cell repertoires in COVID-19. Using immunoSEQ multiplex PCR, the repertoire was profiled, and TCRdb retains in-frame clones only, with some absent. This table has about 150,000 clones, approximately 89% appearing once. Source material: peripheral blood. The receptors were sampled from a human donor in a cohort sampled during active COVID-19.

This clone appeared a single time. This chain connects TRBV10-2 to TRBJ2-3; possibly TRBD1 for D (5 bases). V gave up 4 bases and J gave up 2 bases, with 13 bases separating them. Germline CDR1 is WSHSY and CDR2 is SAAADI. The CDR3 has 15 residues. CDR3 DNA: TGCGCCAGCAGTGGACAGCAGAGTTACACAGATACGCAGTATTTT. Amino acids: CASSGQQSYTDTQYF.

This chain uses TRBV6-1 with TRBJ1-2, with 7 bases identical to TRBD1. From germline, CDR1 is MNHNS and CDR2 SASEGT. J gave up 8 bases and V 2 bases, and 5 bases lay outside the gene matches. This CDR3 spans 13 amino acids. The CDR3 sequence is CASSEFRGSGYTF. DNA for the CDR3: TGTGCCAGCAGTGAATTCAGGGGGTCGGGCTACACCTTC.

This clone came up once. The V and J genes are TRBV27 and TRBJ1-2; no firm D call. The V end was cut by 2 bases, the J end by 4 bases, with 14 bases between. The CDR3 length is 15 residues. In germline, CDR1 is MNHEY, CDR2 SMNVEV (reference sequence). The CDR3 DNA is TGTGCCAGCAGTTTACTGTCCGGGGTTAGCTATGGCTACACCTTC. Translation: CASSLLSGVSYGYTF.

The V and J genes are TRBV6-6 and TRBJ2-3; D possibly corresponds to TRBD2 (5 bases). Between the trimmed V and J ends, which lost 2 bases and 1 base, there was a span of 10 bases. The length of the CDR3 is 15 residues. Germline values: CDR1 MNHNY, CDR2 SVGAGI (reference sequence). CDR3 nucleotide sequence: TGTGCCAGCAGTTACGCGGGTGCCGGCACAGATACGCAGTATTTT. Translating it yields CASSYAGAGTDTQYF.

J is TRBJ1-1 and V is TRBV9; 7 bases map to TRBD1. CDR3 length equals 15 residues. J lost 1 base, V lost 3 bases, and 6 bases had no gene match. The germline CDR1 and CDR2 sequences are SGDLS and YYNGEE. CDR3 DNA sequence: TGTGCCAGCAGCGCCCAACAGGGGTCGAACACTGAAGCTTTCTTT. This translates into CASSAQQGSNTEAFF.

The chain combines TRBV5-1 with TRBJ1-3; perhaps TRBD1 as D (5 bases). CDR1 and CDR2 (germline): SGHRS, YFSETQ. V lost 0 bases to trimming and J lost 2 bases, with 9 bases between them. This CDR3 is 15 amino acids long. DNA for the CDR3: TGCGCCAGCAGCTTGGTTACAGGCACTGGAAACACCATATATTTT. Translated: CASSLVTGTGNTIYF.

CDR3 protein: CASSITVGRTTYEQYF. The CDR3 DNA is TGTGCCAGCAGCATTACCGTGGGCAGAACCACCTACGAGCAGTACTTC. The chain links TRBV11-2 to TRBJ2-7; D gene unclear. V gave up 5 bases and J gave up 2 bases, with 19 bases separating them. This CDR3 has 16 residues. Germline V gene lookup returns CDR1 SGHAT and CDR2 FQNNGV.

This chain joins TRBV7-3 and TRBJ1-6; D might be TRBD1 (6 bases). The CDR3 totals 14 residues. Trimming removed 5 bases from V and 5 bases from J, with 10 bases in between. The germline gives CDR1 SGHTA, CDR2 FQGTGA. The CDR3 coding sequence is TGTGCCAGCAGCCGGACAGTAAATAATTCACCCCTCCACTTT. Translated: CASSRTVNNSPLHF.

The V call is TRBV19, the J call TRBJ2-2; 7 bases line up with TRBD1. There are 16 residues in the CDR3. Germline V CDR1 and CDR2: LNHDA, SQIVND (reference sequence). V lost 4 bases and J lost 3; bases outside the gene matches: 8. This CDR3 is CASSTAQGTYTGELFF. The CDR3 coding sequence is TGTGCCAGTAGTACGGCACAGGGGACGTACACCGGGGAGCTGTTTTTT.

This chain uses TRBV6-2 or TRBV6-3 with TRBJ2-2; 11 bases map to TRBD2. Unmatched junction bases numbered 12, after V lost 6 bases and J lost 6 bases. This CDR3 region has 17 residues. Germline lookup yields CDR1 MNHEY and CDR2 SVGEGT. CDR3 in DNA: TGTGCCAGCAGCTCCGACACTAGCGGGGGCCCATCCGGGGAGCTGTTTTTT. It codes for CASSSDTSGGPSGELFF.

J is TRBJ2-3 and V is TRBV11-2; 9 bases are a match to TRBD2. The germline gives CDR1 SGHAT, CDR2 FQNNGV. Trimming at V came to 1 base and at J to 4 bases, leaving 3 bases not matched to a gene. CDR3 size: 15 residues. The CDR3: CASSLAGLAADTQYF. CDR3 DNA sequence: TGTGCCAGCAGCTTAGCGGGACTAGCCGCAGATACGCAGTATTTT.

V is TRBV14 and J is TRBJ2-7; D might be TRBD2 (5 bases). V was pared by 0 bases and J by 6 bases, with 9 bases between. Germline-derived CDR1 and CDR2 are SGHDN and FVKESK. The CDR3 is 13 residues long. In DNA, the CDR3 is TGTGCCAGCAGCCAAGAATTGAGGGCCGAGCAGTACTTC. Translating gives CASSQELRAEQYF.

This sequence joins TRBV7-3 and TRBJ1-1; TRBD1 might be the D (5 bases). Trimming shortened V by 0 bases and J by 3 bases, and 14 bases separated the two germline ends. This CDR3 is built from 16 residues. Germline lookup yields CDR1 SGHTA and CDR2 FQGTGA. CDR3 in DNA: TGTGCCAGCAGCTTAACGCGGGGGTCCGGGGACACTGAAGCTTTCTTT. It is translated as CASSLTRGSGDTEAFF.

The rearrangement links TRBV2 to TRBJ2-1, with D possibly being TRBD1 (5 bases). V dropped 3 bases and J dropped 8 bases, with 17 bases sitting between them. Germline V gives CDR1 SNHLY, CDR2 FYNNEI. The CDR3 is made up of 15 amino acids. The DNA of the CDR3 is TGTGCCAGCAGTGAGGAAGGGCAGGGTGGCGATGAGCAGTTCTTC. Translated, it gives CASSEEGQGGDEQFF. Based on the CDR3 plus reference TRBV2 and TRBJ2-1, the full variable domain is EPEVTQTPSHQVTQMGQEVILRCVPISNHLYFYWYRQILGQKVEFLVSFYNNEISEKSEIFDDQFSVERPDGSNFTLKIRSTKLEDSAMYFCASSEEGQGGDEQFFGPGTRLTVL.

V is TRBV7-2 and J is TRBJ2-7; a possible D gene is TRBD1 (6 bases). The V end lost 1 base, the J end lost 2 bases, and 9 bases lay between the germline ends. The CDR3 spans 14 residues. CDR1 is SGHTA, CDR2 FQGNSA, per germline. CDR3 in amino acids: CASSLVQGPYEQYF. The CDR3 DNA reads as TGTGCCAGCAGCTTAGTTCAGGGGCCCTACGAGCAGTACTTC.

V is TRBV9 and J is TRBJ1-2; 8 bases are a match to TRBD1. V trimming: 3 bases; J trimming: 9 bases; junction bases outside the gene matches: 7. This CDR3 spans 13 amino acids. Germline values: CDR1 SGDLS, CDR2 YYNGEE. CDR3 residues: CASSAGQDRRYTF. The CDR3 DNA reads TGTGCCAGCAGCGCGGGACAGGATAGACGCTACACCTTC.

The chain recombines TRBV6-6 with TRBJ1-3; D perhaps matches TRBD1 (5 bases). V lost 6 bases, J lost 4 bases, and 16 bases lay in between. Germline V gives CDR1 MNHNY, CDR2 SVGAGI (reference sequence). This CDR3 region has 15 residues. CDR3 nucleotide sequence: TGTGCCAGCAGCCCCGACAGAACAGGAGGAAACACCATATATTTT. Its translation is CASSPDRTGGNTIYF.

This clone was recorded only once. DNA for the CDR3: TGTGCCACCAGTGATTCTAGCGGGGCGCAAGAGACCCAGTACTTC. It codes for CATSDSSGAQETQYF. The chain couples TRBV24-1 to TRBJ2-5; 9 positions match TRBD2. The length of the CDR3 is 15 residues. J lost 2 bases, V lost 2 bases, and 2 bases had no gene match. Germline V gene sequence: CDR1 KGHDR, CDR2 SFDVKD.

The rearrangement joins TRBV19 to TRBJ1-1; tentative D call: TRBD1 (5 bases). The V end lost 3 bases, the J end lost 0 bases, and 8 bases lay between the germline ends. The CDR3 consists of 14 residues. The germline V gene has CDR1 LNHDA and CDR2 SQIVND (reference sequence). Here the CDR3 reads CASSIGGMNTEAFF. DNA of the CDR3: TGTGCCAGTAGTATCGGGGGTATGAACACTGAAGCTTTCTTT.

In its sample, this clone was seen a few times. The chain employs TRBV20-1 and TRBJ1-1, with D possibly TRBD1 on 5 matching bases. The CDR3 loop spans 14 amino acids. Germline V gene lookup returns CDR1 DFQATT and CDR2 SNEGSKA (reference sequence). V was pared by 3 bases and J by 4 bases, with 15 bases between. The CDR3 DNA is TGCAGTGCTAGTGAGGTCCGACAGTCCACTGAAGCTTTCTTT. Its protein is CSASEVRQSTEAFF.

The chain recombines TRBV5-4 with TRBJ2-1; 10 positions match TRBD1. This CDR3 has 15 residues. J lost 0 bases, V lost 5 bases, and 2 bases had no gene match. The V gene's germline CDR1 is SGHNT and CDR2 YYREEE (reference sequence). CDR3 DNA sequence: TGTGCCAGCAGGACAGGGGGCCGCTCCTACAATGAGCAGTTCTTC. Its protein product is CASRTGGRSYNEQFF.

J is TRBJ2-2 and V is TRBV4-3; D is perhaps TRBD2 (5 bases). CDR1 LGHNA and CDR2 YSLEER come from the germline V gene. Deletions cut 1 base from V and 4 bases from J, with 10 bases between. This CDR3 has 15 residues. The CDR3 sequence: CASSQGPGTTGELFF. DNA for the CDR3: TGCGCCAGCAGCCAAGGACCGGGAACCACCGGGGAGCTGTTTTTT.

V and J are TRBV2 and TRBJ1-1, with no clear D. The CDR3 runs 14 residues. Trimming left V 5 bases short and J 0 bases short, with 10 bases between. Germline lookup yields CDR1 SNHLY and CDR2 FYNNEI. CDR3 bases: TGTGCCAGCAGTATAGACATCCTGAACACTGAAGCTTTCTTT. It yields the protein CASSIDILNTEAFF.

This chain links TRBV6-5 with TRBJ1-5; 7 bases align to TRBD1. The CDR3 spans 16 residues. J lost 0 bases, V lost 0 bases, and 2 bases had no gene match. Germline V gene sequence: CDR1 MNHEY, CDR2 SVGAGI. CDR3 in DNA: TGTGCCAGCAGTTACTCTGACAGGGATAGCAATCAGCCCCAGCATTTT. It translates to CASSYSDRDSNQPQHF.

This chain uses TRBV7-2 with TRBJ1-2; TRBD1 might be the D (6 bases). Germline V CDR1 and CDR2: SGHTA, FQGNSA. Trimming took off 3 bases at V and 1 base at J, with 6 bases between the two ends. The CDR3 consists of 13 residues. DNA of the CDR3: TGTGCCAGCAGCTTGGACAGTAACTATGGCTACACCTTC. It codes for CASSLDSNYGYTF.

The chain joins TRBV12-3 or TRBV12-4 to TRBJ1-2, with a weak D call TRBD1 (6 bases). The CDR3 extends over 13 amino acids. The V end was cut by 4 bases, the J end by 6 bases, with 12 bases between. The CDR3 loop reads CASSSDRFHGYTF. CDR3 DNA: TGTGCCAGCAGTTCTGACAGGTTCCATGGCTACACCTTC.

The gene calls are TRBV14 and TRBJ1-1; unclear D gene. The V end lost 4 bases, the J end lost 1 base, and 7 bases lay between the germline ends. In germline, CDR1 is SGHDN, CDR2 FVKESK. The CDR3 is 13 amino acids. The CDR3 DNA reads TGTGCCAGCAGCCCGACACCGAACACTGAAGCTTTCTTT. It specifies CASSPTPNTEAFF.

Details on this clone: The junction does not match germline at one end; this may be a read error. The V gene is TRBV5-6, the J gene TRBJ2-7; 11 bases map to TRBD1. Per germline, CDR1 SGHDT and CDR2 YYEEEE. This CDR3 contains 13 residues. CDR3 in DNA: TGTGCCGGCAGCTGGGACAGGGGGAACGAGCAGTACTTC. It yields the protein CAGSWDRGNEQYF.

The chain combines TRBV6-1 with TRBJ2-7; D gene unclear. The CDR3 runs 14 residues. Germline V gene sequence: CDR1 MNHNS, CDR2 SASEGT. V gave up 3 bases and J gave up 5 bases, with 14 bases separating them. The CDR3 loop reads CASSDISPEDEQYF. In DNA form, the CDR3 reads TGTGCCAGCAGTGACATCTCTCCCGAGGACGAGCAGTACTTC.

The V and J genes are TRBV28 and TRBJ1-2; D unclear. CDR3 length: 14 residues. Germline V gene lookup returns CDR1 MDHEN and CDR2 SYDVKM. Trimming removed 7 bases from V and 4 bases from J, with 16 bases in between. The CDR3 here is CASTVTQEIYGYTF. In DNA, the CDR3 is TGTGCCAGCACCGTTACTCAGGAAATCTATGGCTACACCTTC.